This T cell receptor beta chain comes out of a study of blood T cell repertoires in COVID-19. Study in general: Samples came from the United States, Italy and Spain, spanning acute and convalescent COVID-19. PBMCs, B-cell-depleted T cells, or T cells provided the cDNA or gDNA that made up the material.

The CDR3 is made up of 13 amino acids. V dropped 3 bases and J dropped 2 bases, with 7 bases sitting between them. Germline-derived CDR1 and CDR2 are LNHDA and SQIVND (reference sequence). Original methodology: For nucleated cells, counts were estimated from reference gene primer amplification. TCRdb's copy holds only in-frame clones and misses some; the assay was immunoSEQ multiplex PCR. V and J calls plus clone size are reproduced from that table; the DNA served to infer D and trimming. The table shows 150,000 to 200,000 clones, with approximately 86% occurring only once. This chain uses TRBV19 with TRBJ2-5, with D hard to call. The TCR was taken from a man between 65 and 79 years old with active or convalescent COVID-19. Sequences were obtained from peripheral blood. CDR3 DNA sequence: TGTGCCAGTAGTATGGGCAGTCAAGAGACCCAGTACTTC. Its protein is CASSMGSQETQYF.